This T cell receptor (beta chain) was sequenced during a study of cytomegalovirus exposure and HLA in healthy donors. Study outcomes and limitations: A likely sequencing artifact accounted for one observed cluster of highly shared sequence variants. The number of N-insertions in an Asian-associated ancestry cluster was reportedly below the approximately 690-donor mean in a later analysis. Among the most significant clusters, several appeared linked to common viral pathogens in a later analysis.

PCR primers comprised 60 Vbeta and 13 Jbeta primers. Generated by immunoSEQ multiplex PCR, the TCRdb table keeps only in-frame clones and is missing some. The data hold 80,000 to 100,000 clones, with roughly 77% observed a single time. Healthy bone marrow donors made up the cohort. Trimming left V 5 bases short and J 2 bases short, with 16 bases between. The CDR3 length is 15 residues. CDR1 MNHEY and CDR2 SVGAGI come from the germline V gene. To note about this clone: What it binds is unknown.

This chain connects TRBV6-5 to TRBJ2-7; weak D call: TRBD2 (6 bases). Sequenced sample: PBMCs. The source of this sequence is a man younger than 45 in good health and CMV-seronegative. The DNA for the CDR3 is TGTGCCAGCAGTGCATCTAGCGCCCCCCCCTACGAGCAGTACTTC. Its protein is CASSASSAPPYEQYF.